These 18 T cell receptor beta chains share one sample of origin, sequenced in a study of T cells after yellow fever vaccination. TCRdb analysed the 5' RACE reads with MiXCR anew, one entry per CDR3 protein. The sample lists tens of thousands of distinct CDR3 sequences; roughly 7.4% were seen once. Sequencing was performed on CD8+ T cells sorted from PBMCs, taken 15 days after the yellow fever booster vaccination. These receptors were taken from a man aged 25-45 years who received the YFV17D yellow fever vaccine.

This clonotype was counted at least ten times. This sequence joins TRBV7-9 and TRBJ2-7; D call uncertain. V was clipped by 5 bases and J by 2 bases, with 16 bases between them. The CDR3 extends over 15 amino acids. Germline values: CDR1 SEHNR, CDR2 FQNEAQ (reference sequence). The CDR3 sequence is CASSPPMMAAYEQYF. For the CDR3, the DNA is TGTGCCAGCAGCCCGCCTATGATGGCGGCCTACGAGCAGTACTTC.

The chain combines TRBV2 with TRBJ2-1; D is possibly TRBD2 (5 bases). CDR3 length equals 18 residues. Trimming took 11 bases from V and 8 from J, leaving 34 bases between them. The germline V gene encodes CDR1 SNHLY and CDR2 FYNNEI. CDR3 DNA sequence: TGTGCCTTCAGTCCTCCTCAGGCTAGTTCGCACCCGGACTATGAGCAGTTCTTC. Protein product: CAFSPPQASSHPDYEQFF.

About this clonotype: Being one base from a much bigger clone, this may be a read error. CDR3 in amino acids: CASSSERDHETQYF. The CDR3, as DNA: TGTGCCAGCAGCTCGGAGCGGGACCATGAGACCCAGTACTTC. The genes are TRBV7-9 and TRBJ2-5; TRBD2 agrees at 7 bases. The CDR3 extends over 14 amino acids. The germline gives CDR1 SEHNR, CDR2 FQNEAQ (reference sequence).

This clonotype occurred many times. The V gene is TRBV12-3 or TRBV12-4, the J gene TRBJ2-1; D is undetermined. V lost 8 bases to trimming and J lost 10 bases, with 12 bases between them. The CDR3 spans 11 residues. This CDR3 reads CASAESREQFF. In nucleotides, the CDR3 is TGTGCCAGCGCGGAAAGCAGAGAGCAGTTCTTC.

Points on this clonotype: A much larger clonotype is one base distant, so this may be a read error. Here the CDR3 DNA reads TGTGCCAGTACCCCAGGGGCGAACACCGGGGGGCTGTTTTTT. Its protein is CASTPGANTGGLFF. The chain recombines TRBV19 with TRBJ2-2, with D possibly being TRBD1 or TRBD2 (6 bases each). The CDR3 is 14 amino acids. Germline V gene data show CDR1 as LNHDA and CDR2 as SQIVND (reference sequence). Full variable domain (outside the CDR3, taken from reference TRBV19 and TRBJ2-2): DGGITQSPKYLFRKEGQNVTLSCEQNLNHDAMYWYRQDPGQGLRLIYYSQIVNDFQKGDIAEGYSVSREKKESFPLTVTSAQKNPTAFYLCASTPGANTGGLFFGEGSRLTVL.

The chain uses TRBV23-1 and TRBJ2-7; D may be TRBD1 or TRBD2 (5 bases each). TRBV23-1 counts as an open reading frame of uncertain function. Between the trimmed V and J ends, which lost 7 bases and 3 bases, there was a span of 13 bases. This CDR3 is built from 13 residues. As DNA, the CDR3 is TGCGCCAGCATGGGGGAGAACCACTACGAGCAGTACTTC. Translating it yields CASMGENHYEQYF.

The V and J genes are TRBV4-3 and TRBJ1-2; D call uncertain. CDR3 length equals 18 residues. Germline-derived CDR1 and CDR2 are LGHNA and YSLEER. Trimming shortened V by 4 bases and J by 1 base, and 22 bases separated the two germline ends. CDR3 protein: CASSRSIKAEAFNYGYTF. DNA for the CDR3: TGCGCCAGCAGCCGCTCGATCAAGGCTGAGGCCTTTAACTATGGCTACACCTTC.

This clonotype was seen ten or more times. The chain links TRBV7-9 to TRBJ2-7; TRBD2 might be the D (6 bases). CDR1 is SEHNR, CDR2 FQNEAQ, per germline (reference sequence). The CDR3 length is 14 residues. V lost 0 bases to trimming and J lost 6 bases, with 12 bases between them. CDR3 bases: TGTGCCAGCAGCTTAGCGGGGACGGGAGTCGAGCAGTACTTC. It encodes CASSLAGTGVEQYF.

This clonotype was counted ten times or more. The CDR3, as DNA: TGTGCCAGCACCCCGGGACGGATTTACGAGCAGTACTTC. It yields the protein CASTPGRIYEQYF. The chain joins TRBV7-9 to TRBJ2-7; D tentatively reads TRBD1 or TRBD2 (5 bases each). There are 13 residues in the CDR3. Germline CDR1 is SEHNR and CDR2 is FQNEAQ (reference sequence). V was shortened by 7 bases and J by 4 bases, with 14 bases between the two germline ends.

This clonotype was seen many times. The rearrangement uses TRBV20-1 and TRBJ2-5; D possibly matches TRBD1 or TRBD2 (5 bases each). The CDR3 extends over 15 amino acids. V gave up 1 base and J gave up 5 bases, with 17 bases separating them. Germline lookup yields CDR1 DFQATT and CDR2 SNEGSKA (reference sequence). The CDR3 DNA reads TGCAGTGCTAGAGGTGGGGCAGGGAGTATCGAGACCCAGTACTTC. This encodes CSARGGAGSIETQYF.

The sample holds many counts of this clonotype. The V call is TRBV19, the J call TRBJ2-5; D ambiguous. V was cut by 0 bases and J by 1 base, with 15 bases left in between. Germline V gene data show CDR1 as LNHDA and CDR2 as SQIVND (reference sequence). The CDR3 loop spans 17 amino acids. DNA of the CDR3: TGTGCCAGTAGTATAGATCTATCTTACAAGCTCCAAGAGACCCAGTACTTC. Protein sequence: CASSIDLSYKLQETQYF.

This chain links TRBV9 with TRBJ2-1; 9 bases are a match to TRBD1. CDR3 length: 15 residues. The V and J ends lost 3 bases and 9 bases, in that order; junction bases with no gene match: 10. CDR1 is SGDLS, CDR2 YYNGEE, per germline. CDR3 residues: CASSGTGQGFGEQFF. The CDR3 nucleotides are TGTGCCAGCAGCGGAACGGGACAGGGATTCGGTGAGCAGTTCTTC.

In its sample, this clonotype was seen many times. The J gene is TRBJ2-1, the V gene TRBV7-2; D possibly corresponds to TRBD2 (6 bases). V was cut by 1 base and J by 7 bases, with 8 bases left in between. The length of the CDR3 is 13 residues. Germline assignment: CDR1 SGHTA and CDR2 FQGNSA. The CDR3 spells CASSLEAGNEQFF. CDR3 sequence (DNA): TGTGCCAGCAGCTTAGAGGCGGGGAATGAGCAGTTCTTC.

This clonotype was observed many times. The V gene is TRBV14, the J gene TRBJ2-2, with 13 bases fitting TRBD2. Germline CDR1 is SGHDN and CDR2 is FVKESK. Trimming at V came to 2 bases and at J to 5 bases, leaving 14 bases not matched to a gene. The CDR3 runs to 20 residues. CDR3 residues: CASSQQTSGRALSLTGELFF. CDR3 nucleotides: TGTGCCAGCAGCCAACAAACTAGCGGGAGGGCCTTAAGCTTGACCGGGGAGCTGTTTTTT.

This clonotype has a count of ten or more. The DNA of the CDR3 is TGTGCCAGCAGCTTCTCAGCGGGAGGGCAGGGTGAGCAGTTCTTC. It codes for CASSFSAGGQGEQFF. The chain recombines TRBV7-2 with TRBJ2-1, with TRBD2 identical over 10 bases. Trimming removed 3 bases from V and 9 bases from J; junction bases left unmatched: 8. CDR3 length: 15 amino acids. Germline V gene lookup returns CDR1 SGHTA and CDR2 FQGNSA.

This clonotype was counted at least ten times. The chain uses TRBV27 and TRBJ2-7; TRBD1 agrees at 7 bases. This CDR3 has 13 residues. V lost 5 bases, J lost 5 bases, and 6 bases stayed unmatched. Per the germline V gene, CDR1 is MNHEY and CDR2 is SMNVEV (reference sequence). The CDR3 protein is CASSTDRAHEQYF. CDR3 DNA: TGTGCCAGCAGTACCGACAGGGCTCACGAGCAGTACTTC.

The rearrangement uses TRBV20-1 and TRBJ2-7; 7 bases fit TRBD2. The CDR3 sequence is 12 residues long. Trimming at V came to 0 bases and at J to 4 bases, leaving 0 bases not matched to a gene. Germline V gene lookup returns CDR1 DFQATT and CDR2 SNEGSKA (reference sequence). In nucleotides, the CDR3 is TGCAGTGCTAGAGAGCGGGAGTACGAGCAGTACTTC. Its translation is CSAREREYEQYF.

This clonotype was seen repeatedly, ten times or more. V and J are TRBV27 and TRBJ2-1, with D possibly TRBD1 on 5 matching bases. This CDR3 comprises 11 residues. The germline V gene has CDR1 MNHEY and CDR2 SMNVEV (reference sequence). V gave up 3 bases and J gave up 12 bases, with 9 bases separating them. This CDR3 reads CASSLGQLQFF. The DNA for the CDR3 is TGTGCCAGCAGTTTGGGGCAGCTGCAGTTCTTC.